The 16 T cell receptor beta chains below were found in one sample sequenced in a study of human thymus T cells. The protocol was immunoSEQ multiplex PCR, while the TCRdb copy is restricted to in-frame clones and leaves out a portion. The table has 78,000 or so clones, 90% to 98% seen once. Resections were taken during corrective heart surgery, and the thymus tissue came from these. The sample comprised thymus tissue. These receptors were taken from a boy in the first two years of life with a congenital heart defect but otherwise immunologically healthy.

The chain combines TRBV5-4 with TRBJ2-7, with a weak D call TRBD1 (6 bases). V lost 2 bases and J 1 base, leaving 13 bases between the germline ends. CDR1 is SGHNT, CDR2 YYREEE, per germline (reference sequence). This CDR3 contains 15 residues. DNA of the CDR3: TGTGCCAGCAGCTTTAGGGTAGGACAGTCCTACGAGCAGTACTTC. Translated: CASSFRVGQSYEQYF.

This clone was observed a single time. The chain combines TRBV12-2 with TRBJ2-7; the D call of TRBD2 is as the table states it, not checked on the DNA. TRBV12-2 is reported as a pseudogene. The CDR3 extends over 17 amino acids. The CDR3 sequence: CASRPRPPRGALYEQYF. The CDR3 region has the DNA TGTGCAAGTCGCCCCAGACCACCGCGGGGGGCCCTCTACGAGCAGTACTTC.

This rearrangement joins TRBV4-2 to TRBJ2-1, with 9 bases that match TRBD1. The CDR3 runs 16 residues. Unmatched junction bases numbered 7, after V lost 1 base and J lost 6 bases. Germline CDR1 reads LGHNA; CDR2 reads YNFKEQ. The CDR3 here is CASSQVLGQGINEQFF. In nucleotides, the CDR3 is TGTGCCAGCAGCCAAGTGCTTGGACAGGGGATCAATGAGCAGTTCTTC.

This chain uses TRBV6-1 with TRBJ1-2; D perhaps matches TRBD1 (6 bases). The CDR3 is 18 residues long. V lost 3 bases to trimming and J lost 3 bases, with 23 bases between them. Germline V gene sequence: CDR1 MNHNS, CDR2 SASEGT. CDR3 bases: TGTGCCAGCAGTGAGGAAAGGACAGCCTTAAGGTGGGACTATGGCTACACCTTC. It encodes CASSEERTALRWDYGYTF.

The CDR3 region is CASSQEGGWNTEAFF. DNA for the CDR3: TGTGCCAGCAGCCAAGAAGGGGGATGGAACACTGAAGCTTTCTTT. This chain connects TRBV14 to TRBJ1-1; a weak D match, TRBD1 (6 bases). Between the trimmed V and J ends, which lost 0 bases and 1 base, there was a span of 9 bases. CDR1 and CDR2 (germline): SGHDN, FVKESK. The CDR3 covers 15 residues. The whole variable domain, filled in from reference TRBV14 and TRBJ1-1, reads EAGVTQFPSHSVIEKGQTVTLRCDPISGHDNLYWYRRVMGKEIKFLLHFVKESKQDESGMPNNRFLAERTGGTYSTLKVQPAELEDSGVYFCASSQEGGWNTEAFFGQGTRLTVV.

CDR3 DNA: TGTGCCAGCTCACCAAGGGTATACGGGCGGACGACGAACACTGAAGCTTTCTTT. Protein: CASSPRVYGRTTNTEAFF. The V gene is TRBV18, the J gene TRBJ1-1; D not certain. The CDR3 extends over 18 amino acids. Germline V gives CDR1 KGHSH, CDR2 LQKENI. V was shortened by 2 bases and J by 1 base, with 20 bases between the two germline ends.

The chain combines TRBV28 with TRBJ2-7; the match to TRBD1 covers 9 bases. J was trimmed by 7 bases and V by 4 bases; bases with no gene match: 14. The CDR3 has 16 residues. Germline CDR1 is MDHEN and CDR2 is SYDVKM. This chain's CDR3 is CASSSPRDRAPDEQYF. The CDR3 nucleotides read TGTGCCAGCAGTTCCCCGCGGGACAGGGCCCCAGATGAGCAGTACTTC.

This clone was recorded a few times. The chain joins TRBV18 to TRBJ1-5, with D perhaps matching TRBD1 (5 bases). The CDR3 has 13 residues. Germline V CDR1 and CDR2: KGHSH, LQKENI. With 2 bases removed from V and 7 bases from J, the gap between germline ends came to 9 bases. Written as DNA, the CDR3 is TGTGCCAGCTCACCAAGAGAGGGGCAGCCCCAGCATTTT. Translation: CASSPREGQPQHF.

The genes are TRBV5-1 and TRBJ2-1; no reliable D call. The CDR3 extends over 11 amino acids. V gave up 0 bases and J gave up 10 bases, with 5 bases separating them. Germline assignment: CDR1 SGHRS and CDR2 YFSETQ. The CDR3 bases are TGCGCCAGCAGCTTGGAGACAGAGCAGTTCTTC. Its protein is CASSLETEQFF. Full variable domain (remainder filled in from reference TRBV5-1 and TRBJ2-1): KAGVTQTPRYLIKTRGQQVTLSCSPISGHRSVSWYQQTPGQGLQFLFEYFSETQRNKGNFPGRFSGRQFSNSRSEMNVSTLELGDSALYLCASSLETEQFFGPGTRLTVL.

This clone is a singleton in its sample. The genes are TRBV7-2 and TRBJ2-7; 13 nucleotides align to TRBD2. Germline CDR1 is SGHTA and CDR2 is FQGNSA. The V segment lost 5 bases and the J segment 6 bases; nucleotides outside the gene matches: 7. The length of the CDR3 is 15 residues. DNA for the CDR3: TGTGCCAGCAGCGGGACTAGCGGGACTGTCGGCGAGCAGTACTTC. It translates to CASSGTSGTVGEQYF.

This chain links TRBV9 with TRBJ2-5, with TRBD2 matching 7 bases. The CDR3 sequence is 17 residues long. Germline V lookup: CDR1 SGDLS, CDR2 YYNGEE. With V trimmed by 1 base and J by 2 bases, 11 bases remained unmatched. The CDR3 protein is CASSVMGGGDLQETQYF. The DNA of the CDR3 is TGTGCCAGCAGCGTAATGGGCGGGGGTGATTTACAAGAGACCCAGTACTTC.

The J gene is TRBJ2-1, the V gene TRBV5-8; possible D gene TRBD1, 6 bases. The CDR3 is 16 residues long. Germline CDR1 and CDR2: SGHTS and YDEGEE. Between the trimmed V and J ends, which lost 5 bases and 5 bases, there was a span of 20 bases. CDR3 DNA sequence: TGTGCCAGCAGATTACCCAACAGGGTCGCGGACAATGAGCAGTTCTTC. Its protein is CASRLPNRVADNEQFF. The whole variable domain, remainder taken from reference TRBV5-8 and TRBJ2-1, is EAGVTQSPTHLIKTRGQQATLRCSPISGHTSVYWYQQALGLGLQFLLWYDEGEERNRGNFPPRFSGRQFPNYSSELNVNALELEDSALYLCASRLPNRVADNEQFFGPGTRLTVL.

The V gene is TRBV5-1, the J gene TRBJ1-2; D is possibly TRBD1 (5 bases). The CDR3 contains 14 residues. V gave up 6 bases and J gave up 3 bases, with 15 bases separating them. The germline gives CDR1 SGHRS, CDR2 YFSETQ. CDR3 DNA: TGCGCCAGCAAAACAGATGGGGGAGACTATGGCTACACCTTC. Protein: CASKTDGGDYGYTF.

The chain joins TRBV5-4 to TRBJ2-7, with D unclear. V shed 0 bases and J shed 2 bases, with 6 bases lying between them. The CDR3 covers 13 residues. The germline V gene encodes CDR1 SGHNT and CDR2 YYREEE (reference sequence). The CDR3, as DNA: TGTGCCAGCAGCTTGGACCCGGCCTACGAGCAGTACTTC. Protein: CASSLDPAYEQYF.

The chain couples TRBV5-1 to TRBJ2-1; D might be TRBD1 (6 bases). CDR3 size: 16 residues. The V and J ends lost 0 bases and 8 bases respectively, with 18 bases between them. Germline assignment: CDR1 SGHRS and CDR2 YFSETQ. The CDR3 here is CASSLAKQGSVDEQFF. In DNA, the CDR3 is TGCGCCAGCAGCTTGGCCAAACAGGGATCTGTGGATGAGCAGTTCTTC.

This chain uses TRBV29-1 with TRBJ1-2, with TRBD1 identical over 7 bases. CDR3 length: 14 residues. J lost 6 bases, V lost 3 bases, and 10 bases had no gene match. Per the germline V gene, CDR1 is SQVTM and CDR2 is ANQGSEA. The DNA for the CDR3 is TGCAGCGTTGATGGGGACCCGGGACAGAATGGCTACACCTTC. This codes for CSVDGDPGQNGYTF.